Sequencing of this T cell receptor (beta chain) was carried out in a study of identical twins. General study points: In cord blood, abundant beta clonotypes had fewer insertions; memory showed no trend. Alpha sequences out of frame and shared by twins had excess low generation probability. The conclusions drew on cross-sectional statistical analysis instead of tracking the same donors.

Trimming cost V 0 bases and J 3 bases, with 8 bases left between them. This CDR3 region has 13 residues. Germline V gene lookup returns CDR1 DFQATT and CDR2 SNEGSKA (reference sequence). As regards this clonotype: The antigen is not known.

MiXCR, run by TCRdb on the 5' RACE reads, gives a single entry per CDR3 protein. The data contain nearly 900,000 distinct CDR3 sequences, around an eighth of them singletons. This same sample was also part of a study on yellow fever vaccine responses in identical twins. That source reports: In identical twins, vaccine T cell responses appeared partly shared and partly individual.

The chain couples TRBV20-1 to TRBJ1-1; D may be TRBD1 (5 bases). This TCR was sampled from a young woman in good health. The specimen was PBMCs. CDR3 sequence (DNA): TGCAGTGCTAGAGATTTGGGGCACACTGAAGCTTTCTTT. Translated, it gives CSARDLGHTEAFF.